These 12 T cell receptor beta chains came from one sample sequenced in a study of type 1 regulatory T cells. TCRdb used MiXCR to reprocess the reads, holding one entry per CDR3 protein. In the table there are some 100,000 distinct CDR3 sequences, roughly 31% of which are singletons. The sequencing input was CD4+ T cells, either the whole sample or a sorted fraction (not recorded which). Source of these receptors: a human donor in good health.

This clonotype was observed a few times. In DNA form, the CDR3 reads TGCGCCAGCAGCCGCAGCGGGGGAACCGACAATGAGCAGTTCTTC. Protein product: CASSRSGGTDNEQFF. The chain employs TRBV5-1 and TRBJ2-1, with 8 bases fitting TRBD2. Germline V gene sequence: CDR1 SGHRS, CDR2 YFSETQ. V dropped 4 bases and J dropped 5; count of bases not matched to a gene: 8. The CDR3 has 15 residues.

This clonotype was counted between two and nine times. This CDR3 is CASSLIDEQFF. The CDR3 DNA is TGTGCCAGCAGCTTAATCGATGAGCAGTTCTTC. The gene calls are TRBV7-2 and TRBJ2-1; D is uncertain. The CDR3 sequence is 11 residues long. The ends were cut back, 2 bases at V and 8 bases at J, with 4 bases in the middle. Germline loops: CDR1 SGHTA, CDR2 FQGNSA. The whole variable domain, filled in from reference TRBV7-2 and TRBJ2-1, reads GAGVSQSPSNKVTEKGKDVELRCDPISGHTALYWYRQSLGQGLEFLIYFQGNSAPDKSGLPSDRFSAERTGGSVSTLTIQRTQQEDSAVYLCASSLIDEQFFGPGTRLTVL.

V gene TRBV10-3 combines with J gene TRBJ2-5; TRBD2 aligns across 11 bases. The V segment lost 3 bases and the J segment 3 bases; nucleotides outside the gene matches: 9. In germline, CDR1 is ENHRY, CDR2 SYGVKD. The CDR3 covers 17 residues. CDR3 residues: CAISESLTSGAEETQYF. The CDR3 DNA reads as TGTGCCATCAGTGAATCCTTGACTAGCGGGGCTGAAGAGACCCAGTACTTC.

In its sample, this clonotype was seen a few times. The gene calls are TRBV5-5 and TRBJ2-7; D remains unclear. This CDR3 region has 13 residues. Trimming pared 3 bases from V and 0 bases from J, leaving 7 bases between. Germline V gene data show CDR1 as SGHKS and CDR2 as YYEKEE (reference sequence). The CDR3 loop reads CASSSWTSYEQYF. DNA for the CDR3: TGTGCCAGCAGCTCCTGGACCTCCTACGAGCAGTACTTC.

This chain uses TRBV2 with TRBJ1-1; tentative D call: TRBD1 (6 bases). V was pared by 8 bases and J by 1 base, with 14 bases between. The CDR3 totals 14 residues. Looked up from germline, CDR1 is SNHLY and CDR2 is FYNNEI. Here the CDR3 reads CASWGADGNTEAFF. CDR3 DNA: TGTGCCAGCTGGGGGGCTGACGGGAACACTGAAGCTTTCTTT. The variable domain in full, with the rest retrieved from reference TRBV2 and TRBJ1-1, is EPEVTQTPSHQVTQMGQEVILRCVPISNHLYFYWYRQILGQKVEFLVSFYNNEISEKSEIFDDQFSVERPDGSNFTLKIRSTKLEDSAMYFCASWGADGNTEAFFGQGTRLTVV.

This clonotype has just a few counts. V and J are TRBV29-1 and TRBJ1-2; D remains unclear. The CDR3 runs 12 residues. Deletions cut 3 bases from V and 4 bases from J, with 9 bases between. CDR1 and CDR2 (germline): SQVTM, ANQGSEA. The CDR3 bases are TGCAGCGTTGAGTGGACCGGCTATGGCTACACCTTC. It specifies CSVEWTGYGYTF.

This clonotype has more than one count but fewer than ten. The CDR3 DNA reads as TGTGCCAGCAGCCCCAGACAGGACACAGATACGCAGTATTTT. This translates into CASSPRQDTDTQYF. The chain couples TRBV7-9 to TRBJ2-3; D is perhaps TRBD1 (6 bases). Deletions cut 5 bases from V and 2 bases from J, with 11 bases between. The CDR3 loop spans 14 amino acids. Germline V gene data show CDR1 as SEHNR and CDR2 as FQNEAQ (reference sequence).

This clonotype came up a few times. The chain has TRBV29-1 and TRBJ2-7; no reliable D call. The V gene's germline CDR1 is SQVTM and CDR2 ANQGSEA. This CDR3 is built from 11 residues. V was pared by 4 bases and J by 0 bases, with 4 bases between. CDR3 region: CSVGSSYEQYF. CDR3 sequence (DNA): TGCAGCGTTGGGAGCTCCTACGAGCAGTACTTC.

The gene calls are TRBV23-1 and TRBJ2-7; TRBD2 is a possible D gene (6 bases). TRBV23-1 is an open reading frame, and its role is uncertain. The length of the CDR3 is 17 residues. Trimming cost V 3 bases and J 2 bases, with 20 bases left between them. The CDR3 reads CASSHARDSHITYEQYF. CDR3 coding DNA: TGCGCCAGCAGTCACGCCCGGGACTCCCATATCACCTACGAGCAGTACTTC.

This clonotype was recorded a few times. The chain links TRBV18 to TRBJ1-1; tentatively, D is TRBD1 (5 bases). The CDR3 loop spans 16 amino acids. Trimming took 0 bases from V and 3 from J, leaving 14 bases between them. Germline CDR1 and CDR2: KGHSH and LQKENI. CDR3: CASSPPDVSGYTEAFF. The CDR3 region has the DNA TGTGCCAGCTCACCACCGGACGTTTCAGGGTACACTGAAGCTTTCTTT.

The V call is TRBV13, the J call TRBJ2-3; maybe TRBD2 (5 bases). V dropped 5 bases and J dropped 4 bases, with 25 bases sitting between them. The length of the CDR3 is 18 residues. CDR1 is PRHDT, CDR2 FYEKMQ, per germline (reference sequence). As DNA, the CDR3 is TGTGCCAGCAGCCTCTCAGGTTTAGAATGGCTAGCAGCAGATACGCAGTATTTT. It encodes CASSLSGLEWLAADTQYF.

The table lists this clonotype with a few counts. The V and J genes are TRBV4-3 and TRBJ2-7; maybe TRBD2 (5 bases). V was pared by 1 base and J by 3 bases, with 16 bases between. This CDR3 comprises 16 residues. CDR1 LGHNA and CDR2 YSLEER come from the germline V gene. DNA of the CDR3: TGCGCCAGCAGCCAAGTTCTGGGTTCGCGGGTCTACGAGCAGTACTTC. Its protein product is CASSQVLGSRVYEQYF.